This TCR beta chain was recorded in a study of CD8+ T cells in alopecia areata. RNA was extracted and reverse transcribed into cDNA as the sequencing template. Sequencing was performed with immunoSEQ multiplex PCR; in TCRdb, only in-frame clones are kept and a portion is missing. Here the sample spans approximately 29,000 clones, over 65% being singletons. To note about this clone: Its cognate antigen is unknown.

General study results and limits: Affected lesional scalp, above all in alopecia totalis/universalis, was more clonal than normal scalp.

Researchers took lesional scalp punch biopsies and peripheral blood from people who were alopecia areata patients. Researchers picked out CD4+ and CD8+ T cells from PBMCs by sorting. CDR3 length equals 15 residues. Germline V gene data show CDR1 as SGDLS and CDR2 as YYNGEE. V was trimmed by 4 bases and J by 5 bases, leaving 16 bases between them. This clonotype was obtained from a human donor with alopecia areata. The sequenced material came from NKG2D-low CD8+ T cells sorted from blood. The V and J genes are TRBV9 and TRBJ2-1; D unresolved. CDR3 nucleotides: TGTGCCAGCAGCTTCGTGTGGGGTTCCCACAATGAGCAGTTCTTC. Amino acid sequence: CASSFVWGSHNEQFF. Full variable domain (outside the CDR3, taken from reference TRBV9 and TRBJ2-1): DSGVTQTPKHLITATGQRVTLRCSPRSGDLSVYWYQQSLDQGLQFLIQYYNGEERAKGNILERFSAQQFPDLHSELNLSSLELGDSALYFCASSFVWGSHNEQFFGPGTRLTVL.